A single sample gave rise to the 26 T cell receptor beta chains below, sequenced in a study of blood T cell repertoires in COVID-19. TCRdb keeps only in-frame clones here, not all; method: immunoSEQ multiplex PCR. The sample yields over 200,000 clones, roughly 85% seen once. The sample taken for sequencing was PBMCs or T cells enriched from blood (not recorded which). The source of these receptors is a man in his forties or fifties who had recovered from COVID-19.

The CDR3 DNA sequence: TGCGCCAGCAGCCCCTGGGGGGGACCTAGGGAGACCCAGTACTTC. Residues: CASSPWGGPRETQYF. This chain links TRBV4-3 with TRBJ2-5, with 7 bases that match TRBD2. This CDR3 region has 15 residues. The V gene's germline CDR1 is LGHNA and CDR2 YSLEER. Trimming removed 4 bases from V and 5 bases from J; junction bases left unmatched: 10.

The chain is built from TRBV7-3 and TRBJ2-2; TRBD1 matches at 8 bases. V gave up 5 bases and J gave up 6 bases; unmatched junction bases: 8. This CDR3 is 15 amino acids long. Germline CDR1 reads SGHTA; CDR2 reads FQGTGA. The CDR3 DNA sequence: TGTGCCAGCAGCCCACTCACGACAGGGGCCGGGGAGCTGTTTTTT. Translated: CASSPLTTGAGELFF.

The chain links TRBV11-2 to TRBJ1-3; D is unresolved. Trimming left V 3 bases short and J 0 bases short, with 9 bases between. CDR3 size: 15 residues. Germline loops: CDR1 SGHAT, CDR2 FQNNGV. CDR3 in amino acids: CASSLRRSSGNTIYF. The CDR3 DNA reads TGTGCCAGCAGCTTGAGACGGAGCTCTGGAAACACCATATATTTT.

This clone was picked up one time. V is TRBV10-3 and J is TRBJ2-7; maybe TRBD2 (6 bases). The CDR3 consists of 16 residues. V was cut by 0 bases and J by 2 bases, with 14 bases left in between. The germline V gene encodes CDR1 ENHRY and CDR2 SYGVKD. The chain's CDR3 is CAISESGTQQAYEQYF. DNA of the CDR3: TGTGCCATCAGTGAGTCGGGGACTCAGCAGGCCTACGAGCAGTACTTC.

This clone occurred a few times. The CDR3 loop is CASSPRGFQPQHF. In nucleotides, the CDR3 is TGTGCCAGCTCACCGCGGGGCTTTCAGCCCCAGCATTTT. This rearrangement joins TRBV7-2 to TRBJ1-5; tentatively, D is TRBD1 (5 bases). CDR1 is SGHTA, CDR2 FQGNSA, per germline. The germline V and J ends were trimmed by 8 bases and 6 bases, with 14 bases remaining between them. The CDR3 extends over 13 amino acids.

The V and J genes are TRBV4-1 and TRBJ1-4; possibly TRBD1 for D (5 bases). This CDR3 contains 16 residues. The ends were cut back, 0 bases at V and 7 bases at J, with 15 bases in the middle. Germline CDR1 reads MGHRA; CDR2 reads YSYEKL. The CDR3 protein is CASSQDGTAGGEKLFF. For the CDR3, the DNA is TGCGCCAGCAGCCAAGACGGGACGGCCGGGGGTGAAAAACTGTTTTTT.

CDR3 protein: CASGLSPDRVRRQPQHF. The CDR3 DNA reads as TGTGCTAGTGGTCTCAGTCCCGACAGGGTCAGGCGTCAGCCCCAGCATTTT. The chain carries TRBV12-5 and TRBJ1-5, with 7 positions matching TRBD1. Trimming took 5 bases from V and 6 from J; bases not matched to a gene: 16. The length of the CDR3 is 17 residues. Germline CDR1 and CDR2: LGHNT and FRNRAP.

The rearrangement links TRBV5-6 to TRBJ1-2, with D possibly being TRBD1 (6 bases). V was shortened by 0 bases and J by 5 bases, with 20 bases between the two germline ends. The CDR3 is made up of 17 amino acids. The V gene's germline CDR1 is SGHDT and CDR2 YYEEEE. CDR3 nucleotide sequence: TGTGCCAGCAGCTTGGGGATTGTACAGGGTTCGATTTATGGCTACACCTTC. Translated: CASSLGIVQGSIYGYTF.

This clone was seen only a few times. This chain connects TRBV5-6 to TRBJ2-7; the match to TRBD2 covers 10 bases. Germline V gives CDR1 SGHDT, CDR2 YYEEEE. The V and J ends lost 4 bases and 6 bases, in that order; junction bases with no gene match: 13. This CDR3 contains 16 residues. CDR3 in DNA: TGTGCCAGCAGCGGACTTACTAGCGGGGCGGGCAGCGAGCAGTACTTC. Amino acids: CASSGLTSGAGSEQYF. The full variable domain, completed using reference TRBV5-6 and TRBJ2-7, is DAGVTQSPTHLIKTRGQQVTLRCSPKSGHDTVSWYQQALGQGPQFIFQYYEEEERQRGNFPDRFSGHQFPNYSSELNVNALLLGDSALYLCASSGLTSGAGSEQYFGPGTRLTVT.

This clone was counted many times. The chain links TRBV9 to TRBJ2-2; 7 bases line up with TRBD2. CDR1 SGDLS and CDR2 YYNGEE come from the germline V gene. V shed 3 bases, J shed 3 bases, and the junction held 8 bases outside the gene matches. The CDR3 covers 16 residues. The CDR3 sequence: CASSDGAAGDTGELFF. The CDR3 DNA follows: TGTGCCAGCAGCGACGGGGCGGCGGGAGACACCGGGGAGCTGTTTTTT.

The chain combines TRBV3-1 (or the pseudogene TRBV3-2) with TRBJ1-3, with 9 nucleotides matching TRBD1. J was trimmed by 0 bases and V by 0 bases; bases with no gene match: 6. Germline-derived CDR1 and CDR2 are LGHDT and YNNKEL (reference sequence). The length of the CDR3 is 18 residues. The CDR3 loop reads CASSQDYRDRVSGNTIYF. CDR3 bases: TGTGCCAGCAGCCAAGATTACCGGGACAGGGTCTCTGGAAACACCATATATTTT.

V and J are TRBV24-1 and TRBJ2-7; maybe TRBD2 (6 bases). Trimming stripped 6 bases from V and 3 bases from J, with 11 bases between. This CDR3 comprises 13 residues. CDR1 is KGHDR, CDR2 SFDVKD, per germline. As DNA, the CDR3 is TGTGCCACCAGTCAGGGAGGTCTCTACGAGCAGTACTTC. Encoded protein: CATSQGGLYEQYF.

The chain couples TRBV7-8 to TRBJ2-1, with TRBD2 identical over 12 bases. Per the germline V gene, CDR1 is SGHVS and CDR2 is FQNEAQ. V lost 5 bases and J lost 6; bases outside the gene matches: 5. The CDR3 is 15 amino acids. The CDR3 sequence: CASSGTSGRFNEQFF. CDR3 nucleotide sequence: TGTGCCAGCAGCGGGACTAGCGGGCGCTTCAATGAGCAGTTCTTC.

This clone was observed a single time. The DNA for the CDR3 is TGTGCCAGCAGCGTAGGAGGATCATCGAACACCGGGGAGCTGTTTTTT. Translated, it gives CASSVGGSSNTGELFF. This rearrangement joins TRBV9 to TRBJ2-2; D is ambiguous. This CDR3 has 16 residues. From germline, CDR1 is SGDLS and CDR2 YYNGEE. With 0 bases removed from V and 0 bases from J, the gap between germline ends came to 9 bases.

The chain is built from TRBV5-4 and TRBJ1-1; D uncertain. V gave up 2 bases and J gave up 2 bases, with 7 bases separating them. Germline lookup yields CDR1 SGHNT and CDR2 YYREEE (reference sequence). The CDR3 totals 13 residues. CDR3 sequence: CASSFQVNTEAFF. The CDR3 nucleotides are TGTGCCAGCAGCTTCCAGGTTAACACTGAAGCTTTCTTT.

This CDR3 reads CASRKQVHQPQHF. As DNA, the CDR3 is TGTGCCAGCAGGAAGCAAGTGCATCAGCCCCAGCATTTT. This rearrangement joins TRBV12-3 or TRBV12-4 to TRBJ1-5; no firm D call. This CDR3 spans 13 amino acids. Trimming took 6 bases from V and 5 from J, leaving 11 bases between them.

The chain carries TRBV4-3 and TRBJ2-2; TRBD1 matches 12 bases. Germline CDR1 is LGHNA and CDR2 is YSLEER. V lost 2 bases and J lost 6; bases outside the gene matches: 7. CDR3 length: 17 amino acids. CDR3 region: CASSQRTGQGASGELFF. DNA of the CDR3: TGCGCCAGCAGCCAAAGAACGGGACAGGGGGCTTCCGGGGAGCTGTTTTTT.

This clone occurred once. V gene TRBV5-1 combines with J gene TRBJ2-7; perhaps TRBD2 as D (5 bases). This CDR3 has 14 amino acids. Per germline, CDR1 SGHRS and CDR2 YFSETQ. The V and J ends lost 4 bases and 2 bases respectively, with 13 bases between them. The CDR3 spells CASSSNSVAYEQYF. The CDR3 DNA follows: TGCGCCAGCAGCAGTAATAGCGTCGCCTACGAGCAGTACTTC.

For the CDR3, the DNA is TGTGCCAGCAGTTCCTTTCGGAACACTGAAGCTTTCTTT. This codes for CASSSFRNTEAFF. V usage is TRBV28 and J usage is TRBJ1-1; D call uncertain. The germline gives CDR1 MDHEN, CDR2 SYDVKM. CDR3 length: 13 amino acids. V was clipped by 4 bases and J by 1 base, with 7 bases between them. Full variable domain (missing parts from reference TRBV28 and TRBJ1-1): DVKVTQSSRYLVKRTGEKVFLECVQDMDHENMFWYRQDPGLGLRLIYFSYDVKMKEKGDIPEGYSVSREKKERFSLILESASTNQTSMYLCASSSFRNTEAFFGQGTRLTVV.

This rearrangement joins TRBV3-1 (or the pseudogene TRBV3-2) to TRBJ2-3, with 9 bases aligning to TRBD2. After removal of 4 bases from V and 0 bases from J, the junction contained 17 bases not matched to a gene. Germline CDR1 reads LGHDT; CDR2 reads YNNKEL (reference sequence). This CDR3 region has 20 residues. The DNA for the CDR3 is TGTGCCAGCAGCCGAAAGCAGGAAGAACTAGCGGGTTCTAGCACAGATACGCAGTATTTT. This sequence encodes CASSRKQEELAGSSTDTQYF.

The chain employs TRBV13 and TRBJ2-3; D is perhaps TRBD2 (6 bases). Germline-derived CDR1 and CDR2 are PRHDT and FYEKMQ (reference sequence). Trimming removed 5 bases from V and 4 bases from J, with 31 bases in between. The CDR3 has 20 residues. The DNA for the CDR3 is TGTGCCAGCAGCCCATTCGGCCAGCGGGTTCTTAGTTCGGTGGCAGATACGCAGTATTTT. Its protein product is CASSPFGQRVLSSVADTQYF.

The chain recombines TRBV15 with TRBJ2-1; TRBD2 matches 11 bases. CDR3 length equals 17 residues. V lost 1 base to trimming and J lost 7 bases; unmatched junction nucleotides: 9. Germline CDR1 LNHNV, CDR2 YYDKDF (reference sequence). CDR3 bases: TGTGCCACCAGCAGAGTGGTGCGACTAGCGGGAAAGAATGAGCAGTTCTTC. Protein: CATSRVVRLAGKNEQFF.

V gene TRBV5-4 combines with J gene TRBJ2-6, with D possibly matching TRBD1 (5 bases). Germline CDR1 SGHNT, CDR2 YYREEE (reference sequence). V was shortened by 0 bases and J by 3 bases, with 16 bases between the two germline ends. The CDR3 totals 18 residues. The CDR3 sequence: CASSLGAREMSGANVLTF. The CDR3 DNA follows: TGTGCCAGCAGCTTGGGAGCCAGGGAAATGAGTGGGGCCAACGTCCTGACTTTC.

This clone was seen a single time. The chain links TRBV5-1 to TRBJ2-7, with 7 nucleotides matching TRBD1. This CDR3 region has 16 residues. Germline-derived CDR1 and CDR2 are SGHRS and YFSETQ. Trimming at V came to 3 bases and at J to 0 bases, leaving 9 bases not matched to a gene. For the CDR3, the DNA is TGCGCCAGCAGCTCCCGCTCCGGGACAGTCTCCTACGAGCAGTACTTC. This gives the protein CASSSRSGTVSYEQYF.

V gene TRBV14 combines with J gene TRBJ2-5; TRBD2 matches at 10 bases. Per germline, CDR1 SGHDN and CDR2 FVKESK. CDR3 length equals 15 residues. The V gene end was trimmed by 5 bases and the J gene end by 4 bases; junction bases not matched to a gene: 7. Here the CDR3 reads CASSVSGRALETQYF. The CDR3 region has the DNA TGTGCCAGCAGCGTGAGCGGGAGGGCCTTAGAGACCCAGTACTTC. Full variable domain (outside the CDR3, taken from reference TRBV14 and TRBJ2-5): EAGVTQFPSHSVIEKGQTVTLRCDPISGHDNLYWYRRVMGKEIKFLLHFVKESKQDESGMPNNRFLAERTGGTYSTLKVQPAELEDSGVYFCASSVSGRALETQYFGPGTRLLVL.

This clone was seen just once. The J gene is TRBJ1-4, the V gene TRBV10-2; D may be TRBD1 (6 bases). V was trimmed by 4 bases and J by 7 bases, leaving 13 bases between them. The CDR3 is 14 amino acids. Germline-derived CDR1 and CDR2 are WSHSY and SAAADI. CDR3 nucleotide sequence: TGCGCCAGCAGTGTATCGCCACAGGGTGAAAAACTGTTTTTT. Encoded protein: CASSVSPQGEKLFF.